This T cell receptor beta chain was documented in a study of control samples from healthy donors and cancer patients (dated by TCRdb to 2019 to 2021). Based on the germline V gene, the CDR1 and CDR2 sequences are SGHTS and YDEGEE. V lost 0 bases and J lost 4 bases; the stretch between them is 13 bases long. The CDR3 runs 15 amino acids, cysteine and phenylalanine included. The read is trimmed to its CDR3 DNA, 45 bases read in frame from base 1. Worth noting for this clone: Its specific antigen is unknown. Within one base of it there is no much larger clone, and no base qualities were kept.

The library was prepared using the immunoSEQ multiplex PCR assay. The immuneACCESS repertoire file appears here via TCRdb, limited to in-frame rearrangements. These files lack a portion of the clones; in checked studies, under half of the deficit traces to unresolved V genes, and the cause of the others is not known. This sample gives 90,000 or so clones in total; roughly 84% of them show up just once. Jointly, the top ten make up around 40% of the sample. Sequenced sample: PBMCs. Recombination joined TRBV5-8 with TRBJ1-2, and perhaps TRBD1 as D gene, on 6 matching bases. The origin of this receptor is a man aged 65-85 years with lung cancer. The CDR3 has the sequence CASSLVGGQRYGYTF. Read as DNA, the sequence is TGTGCCAGCAGCTTGGTCGGGGGGCAACGCTATGGCTACACCTTC.